This TCR beta chain was observed in a study of T cell clones after liver transplantation. About the research overall: TCRbeta sequencing after a pre-transplant mixed lymphocyte reaction identified graft-donor-reactive clones, later tracked in post-transplant blood. Whole-study results and caveats: Low donor cell numbers restricted donor-reactive repertoire measurement in two subjects.

Sequencing was performed with immunoSEQ multiplex PCR; in TCRdb, only in-frame clones are kept and a portion is missing. This table holds about 21,000 clones, roughly 92% found once. Only a few counts were recorded for this clone. Its specificity is unknown. With 5 bases clipped from V and 2 bases from J, the junction kept 7 bases outside the gene matches. The V gene's germline CDR1 is SGHNT and CDR2 YYREEE (reference sequence). The length of the CDR3 is 15 residues. The chain joins TRBV5-4 to TRBJ2-1; 7 nucleotides line up with TRBD2. Sequenced here: CD8+ T cells from blood, sampled around 27 months after liver transplant. This clonotype was obtained from a human patient who received a liver transplant. Some T cells may be supplied by the graft donor. The CDR3 loop is CASRLTAGAYNEQFF. The CDR3, as DNA: TGTGCCAGCAGATTGACCGCGGGGGCCTACAATGAGCAGTTCTTC.